This TCR beta chain was identified during a study of low-dose radiotherapy and immunotherapy resistance in tumors. About the research overall: Every 2 weeks, cohort 1 got 0.5 Gy, reaching 6.5 Gy to the planning target volume.

cDNA synthesis used a TRAV/TRBV-specific primer set for both chains. TCR amplification used roughly 18 PCR cycles, a constant-region primer and a V-primer adapter. TCRdb processed the reads anew with MiXCR; each CDR3 protein has one entry. The data hold more than 85,000 distinct CDR3 sequences, with more than 8% observed a single time. The germline V gene has CDR1 MNHGY and CDR2 SAAAGT. The CDR3 consists of 15 residues. V dropped 6 bases and J dropped 8; count of bases not matched to a gene: 11. Sample time point: before trial treatment. The patients who were eligible all carried advanced solid tumors that lacked tumor-infiltrating lymphocytes, meaning the tumors were TIL-negative. The table lists this clonotype with many counts.

This sequence was found in a male donor with prostate cancer. The chain is built from TRBV6-8 and TRBJ2-1; 9 nucleotides match TRBD2. The sample was PBMCs, taken before treatment. CDR3 sequence reads: CASSTGTSFLDEQFF. The DNA of the CDR3 is TGTGCCAGCAGCACCGGGACTAGCTTTTTGGATGAGCAGTTCTTC.